A single sample is the source of the 9 T cell receptor beta chains below, sequenced in a study of T cell changes during pregnancy in multiple sclerosis. Libraries were prepared by immunoSEQ multiplex PCR; TCRdb keeps only in-frame clonotypes and omits some of them. The data hold roughly 60,000 clones, with just under 90% observed a single time. The source was CD4+ T cells from peripheral blood mononuclear cells, collected in the first trimester of pregnancy. The receptors were gathered from a female donor with multiple sclerosis, enrolled in a pregnancy study.

This chain joins TRBV21-1 and TRBJ2-1; the table assigns TRBD1, which was not confirmed against the DNA. TRBV21-1 counts as a pseudogene. CDR3 length: 13 residues. The CDR3 bases are TGTGCCAGCAGCCGTCAACAGGGCAATGAGCAGTTCTTC. It specifies CASSRQQGNEQFF.

This CDR3 reads CASSFRTSLETQYF. DNA of the CDR3: TGTGCCAGCAGCTTCCGGACTAGTTTAGAGACCCAGTACTTC. V usage is TRBV11-2 and J usage is TRBJ2-5; TRBD2 agrees at 7 bases. The CDR3 covers 14 residues. Germline V lookup: CDR1 SGHAT, CDR2 FQNNGV. V shed 3 bases and J 4 bases; nucleotides not matched to a gene: 5.

V usage is TRBV5-8 and J usage is TRBJ2-5, with a weak D call TRBD2 (6 bases). Germline V gene sequence: CDR1 SGHTS, CDR2 YDEGEE. This CDR3 is 14 amino acids long. Trimming took off 2 bases at V and 5 bases at J, with 13 bases between the two ends. The CDR3, as DNA: TGTGCCAGCAGCTTAGGAGGGACGGGGGAGACCCAGTACTTC. Its translation is CASSLGGTGETQYF. The whole variable domain, remainder taken from reference TRBV5-8 and TRBJ2-5, is EAGVTQSPTHLIKTRGQQATLRCSPISGHTSVYWYQQALGLGLQFLLWYDEGEERNRGNFPPRFSGRQFPNYSSELNVNALELEDSALYLCASSLGGTGETQYFGPGTRLLVL.

The J gene is TRBJ1-5, the V gene TRBV6-5; weak D call: TRBD1 (5 bases). V was cut by 6 bases and J by 3 bases, with 12 bases left in between. The CDR3 length is 14 residues. From germline, CDR1 is MNHEY and CDR2 SVGAGI. CDR3 sequence (DNA): TGTGCCAGCAGGCAACAGGAGTTCAATCAGCCCCAGCATTTT. As protein: CASRQQEFNQPQHF.

The chain couples TRBV21-1 to TRBJ1-1; whether TRBD1, the table's D call, matches the DNA was not checked. TRBV21-1 has pseudogene status. The CDR3 sequence is 15 residues long. CDR3 DNA: TGTGCCAGCAGCAAAGGAAAACAGTCGGTCACTGAAGCTTTCTTT. It is translated as CASSKGKQSVTEAFF.

The chain carries TRBV7-9 and TRBJ2-2, with D possibly being TRBD1 (5 bases). Germline loops: CDR1 SEHNR, CDR2 FQNEAQ (reference sequence). The CDR3 is 15 residues long. V was shortened by 5 bases and J by 4 bases, with 14 bases between the two germline ends. The CDR3 DNA sequence: TGTGCCAGCAGCCACCGGACATTGGGCACCGGGGAGCTGTTTTTT. Translated: CASSHRTLGTGELFF. The entire variable domain, with the rest obtained from reference TRBV7-9 and TRBJ2-2, is as follows: DTGVSQNPRHKITKRGQNVTFRCDPISEHNRLYWYRQTLGQGPEFLTYFQNEAQLEKSRLLSDRFSAERPKGSFSTLEIQRTEQGDSAMYLCASSHRTLGTGELFFGEGSRLTVL.

The chain joins TRBV5-1 to TRBJ2-3; a weak D match, TRBD1 (6 bases). The germline V gene encodes CDR1 SGHRS and CDR2 YFSETQ. V dropped 0 bases and J dropped 6 bases, with 11 bases sitting between them. This CDR3 comprises 14 residues. The CDR3 here is CASSLDRVADTQYF. As DNA, the CDR3 is TGCGCCAGCAGCTTGGACAGGGTGGCGGATACGCAGTATTTT.

J is TRBJ2-5 and V is TRBV7-9; TRBD2 aligns across 12 bases. CDR1 and CDR2 (germline): SEHNR, FQNEAQ (reference sequence). This CDR3 is built from 15 residues. J was trimmed by 4 bases and V by 5 bases; bases with no gene match: 5. CDR3 DNA sequence: TGTGCCAGCAGCGTGACTAGCGGGGGAGGAGAGACCCAGTACTTC. Protein product: CASSVTSGGGETQYF.

This chain links TRBV4-1 with TRBJ2-7; D ambiguous. Trimming removed 3 bases at V and 3 bases at J, with 15 bases between. The length of the CDR3 is 15 residues. CDR1 is MGHRA and CDR2 is YSYEKL in the germline V gene. The CDR3 DNA reads TGCGCCAGCAGCCAGTCGATGTTAGATGGCTACGAGCAGTACTTC. Its protein product is CASSQSMLDGYEQYF.